Following are 18 T cell receptor beta chains from one sample sequenced in a study of T-cell memory formation after mild COVID-19. TCRdb fed the 5' RACE reads into MiXCR, producing one record per CDR3 protein. Here the sample spans 340,000 or so distinct CDR3 sequences, 10% to 15% being singletons. Sequenced input: PBMCs or a T cell subset sorted from them (not recorded which). The receptors were sampled from a man aged 18 to 29 who had mild COVID-19 (a few samples of this study predate the infection). Cell type and time point are not known.

V is TRBV5-8 and J is TRBJ2-3, with D possibly TRBD1 on 5 matching bases. This CDR3 is 16 amino acids long. The V gene's germline CDR1 is SGHTS and CDR2 YDEGEE. The V end lost 2 bases, the J end lost 4 bases, and 17 bases lay between the germline ends. The CDR3 region is CASSFGADPPADTQYF. The CDR3 DNA sequence: TGTGCCAGCAGCTTTGGGGCGGATCCCCCCGCAGATACGCAGTATTTT.

This clonotype was seen repeatedly, ten times or more. The chain is built from TRBV19 and TRBJ1-3; 7 nucleotides line up with TRBD1. The V gene end was trimmed by 11 bases and the J gene end by 5 bases; junction bases not matched to a gene: 6. The CDR3 is made up of 12 amino acids. The germline V gene encodes CDR1 LNHDA and CDR2 SQIVND (reference sequence). DNA for the CDR3: TGTGCCGCTAGGGACAGCAGAAACACCATATATTTT. Residues: CAARDSRNTIYF. The whole variable domain, remainder taken from reference TRBV19 and TRBJ1-3, is DGGITQSPKYLFRKEGQNVTLSCEQNLNHDAMYWYRQDPGQGLRLIYYSQIVNDFQKGDIAEGYSVSREKKESFPLTVTSAQKNPTAFYLCAARDSRNTIYFGEGSWLTVV.

This clonotype was counted between two and nine times. This sequence joins TRBV6-6 and TRBJ2-5; 8 nucleotides agree with TRBD1. This CDR3 is built from 15 residues. With 1 base clipped from V and 5 bases from J, the junction kept 6 bases outside the gene matches. Germline values: CDR1 MNHNY, CDR2 SVGAGI (reference sequence). CDR3 amino acids: CASSYWQGDRETQYF. The CDR3 DNA is TGTGCCAGCAGTTACTGGCAGGGGGACAGGGAGACCCAGTACTTC.

This clonotype came up a few times. The chain carries TRBV4-1 and TRBJ1-1; tentatively, D is TRBD1 (6 bases). This CDR3 spans 18 amino acids. V gave up 3 bases and J gave up 4 bases, with 24 bases separating them. Germline loops: CDR1 MGHRA, CDR2 YSYEKL. The CDR3 sequence is CASSQAGLIQGGGTEAFF. The CDR3 region has the DNA TGCGCCAGCAGCCAGGCGGGGCTGATACAGGGAGGGGGCACTGAAGCTTTCTTT.

The chain links TRBV11-2 to TRBJ1-5; tentative D call: TRBD1 (6 bases). This CDR3 has 15 residues. Per the germline V gene, CDR1 is SGHAT and CDR2 is FQNNGV. V was shortened by 0 bases and J by 6 bases, with 12 bases between the two germline ends. CDR3 region: CASSLDQGTGQPQHF. CDR3 nucleotide sequence: TGTGCCAGCAGCTTAGACCAGGGGACGGGTCAGCCCCAGCATTTT.

This clonotype was counted only a few times. The chain recombines TRBV24-1 with TRBJ2-1, with 14 positions matching TRBD2. CDR3 size: 16 residues. Trimming removed 6 bases from V and 2 bases from J; junction bases left unmatched: 2. Per germline, CDR1 KGHDR and CDR2 SFDVKD. This chain's CDR3 is CATSTTSGGAYNEQFF. The CDR3 DNA reads as TGTGCCACCAGTACGACTAGCGGGGGGGCCTACAATGAGCAGTTCTTC.

This clonotype was seen many times. The J gene is TRBJ2-2, the V gene TRBV9; TRBD2 might be the D (6 bases). CDR1 and CDR2 (germline): SGDLS, YYNGEE. This CDR3 has 14 amino acids. V lost 2 bases to trimming and J lost 1 base, with 6 bases between them. CDR3 in DNA: TGTGCCAGCAGCGTCGGGGGGAACACCGGGGAGCTGTTTTTT. It codes for CASSVGGNTGELFF.

This clonotype appeared a few times. This chain uses TRBV7-2 with TRBJ2-2, with 7 bases identical to TRBD1. Germline CDR1 and CDR2: SGHTA and FQGNSA. The CDR3 is 16 residues long. J gave up 4 bases and V 0 bases, and 5 bases lay outside the gene matches. CDR3 loop: CASSLAQQGSTGELFF. For the CDR3, the DNA is TGTGCCAGCAGCTTAGCGCAACAGGGGAGCACCGGGGAGCTGTTTTTT.

The CDR3 bases are TGTGCCAGTAGTATAGAACTGGGACAGGGGGCCTTTAACACTGAAGCTTTCTTT. This encodes CASSIELGQGAFNTEAFF. This rearrangement joins TRBV19 to TRBJ1-1; the match to TRBD1 covers 12 bases. The germline V gene has CDR1 LNHDA and CDR2 SQIVND (reference sequence). V dropped 0 bases and J dropped 2; count of bases not matched to a gene: 7. This CDR3 region has 18 residues.

The chain uses TRBV4-1 and TRBJ2-1, with 15 bases fitting TRBD2. The CDR3 totals 17 residues. From germline, CDR1 is MGHRA and CDR2 YSYEKL. V gave up 0 bases and J gave up 8 bases; unmatched junction bases: 5. CDR3 region: CASSQDGLAGGPDEQFF. CDR3 sequence (DNA): TGCGCCAGCAGCCAAGATGGACTAGCGGGGGGGCCCGATGAGCAGTTCTTC.

The rearrangement uses TRBV20-1 and TRBJ2-5; 7 nucleotides match TRBD2. The V gene's germline CDR1 is DFQATT and CDR2 SNEGSKA (reference sequence). The CDR3 is 13 amino acids. Trimming at V came to 6 bases and at J to 4 bases, leaving 8 bases not matched to a gene. In nucleotides, the CDR3 is TGCAGTGCCCCCGCAGCGGGAATAGAGACCCAGTACTTC. As protein: CSAPAAGIETQYF.

J is TRBJ1-2 and V is TRBV28; tentatively, D is TRBD1 (6 bases). V lost 8 bases to trimming and J lost 8 bases, with 15 bases between them. The V gene's germline CDR1 is MDHEN and CDR2 SYDVKM. The CDR3 has 12 amino acids. CDR3 in DNA: TGTGCCAGCTCCAGGGGAGCGGGAGGCTACACCTTC. Protein: CASSRGAGGYTF.

This clonotype was picked up a small number of times. V gene TRBV12-5 combines with J gene TRBJ2-3; 11 positions match TRBD2. The CDR3 is 16 residues long. Germline V lookup: CDR1 LGHNT, CDR2 FRNRAP. Trimming cost V 6 bases and J 7 bases; bases outside gene matches: 12. Here the CDR3 reads CASGPRTSGLMYTQYF. The CDR3 coding sequence is TGTGCTAGTGGCCCCCGGACTAGCGGGTTGATGTATACGCAGTATTTT.

This clonotype appeared many times. The rearrangement links TRBV29-1 to TRBJ2-2, with D perhaps given as TRBD1 or TRBD2 (5 bases each). Germline CDR1 is SQVTM and CDR2 is ANQGSEA. V gave up 4 bases and J gave up 1 base, with 13 bases separating them. This CDR3 has 15 residues. This chain's CDR3 is CSVGGAAGNTGELFF. DNA of the CDR3: TGCAGCGTTGGAGGGGCGGCAGGGAACACCGGGGAGCTGTTTTTT.

The CDR3 spells CASSPQESSYNSPLHF. The CDR3 DNA is TGCGCCAGCAGCCCACAGGAGAGCTCCTATAATTCACCCCTCCACTTT. The rearrangement uses TRBV5-1 and TRBJ1-6; possible D gene TRBD1, 5 bases. Trimming left V 4 bases short and J 0 bases short, with 11 bases between. Looked up from germline, CDR1 is SGHRS and CDR2 is YFSETQ. The CDR3 consists of 16 residues.

This sequence joins TRBV7-9 and TRBJ2-1; D is perhaps TRBD2 (5 bases). Germline V gene lookup returns CDR1 SEHNR and CDR2 FQNEAQ (reference sequence). This CDR3 is built from 11 residues. V lost 5 bases and J lost 10, with 9 bases in between. CDR3 amino acids: CASSIRGEQFF. CDR3 DNA: TGTGCCAGCAGCATCAGAGGGGAGCAGTTCTTC.

This clonotype showed up just a few times. The chain links TRBV19 to TRBJ1-6; 8 nucleotides line up with TRBD1. The ends lost 7 bases at V and 8 bases at J; junction bases unmatched: 4. This CDR3 comprises 13 residues. Germline values: CDR1 LNHDA, CDR2 SQIVND (reference sequence). The DNA for the CDR3 is TGTGCCAGTAAGGGACAGGTGGATTCACCCCTCCACTTT. Encoded protein: CASKGQVDSPLHF.

This clonotype was picked up a small number of times. This chain uses TRBV4-1 with TRBJ2-7, with D perhaps matching TRBD1 (6 bases). In germline, CDR1 is MGHRA, CDR2 YSYEKL. The CDR3 consists of 13 residues. Trimming pared 4 bases from V and 6 bases from J, leaving 13 bases between. The CDR3 is CASSLRQEFEQYF. The CDR3 DNA is TGCGCCAGCAGCCTTAGACAGGAATTCGAGCAGTACTTC.